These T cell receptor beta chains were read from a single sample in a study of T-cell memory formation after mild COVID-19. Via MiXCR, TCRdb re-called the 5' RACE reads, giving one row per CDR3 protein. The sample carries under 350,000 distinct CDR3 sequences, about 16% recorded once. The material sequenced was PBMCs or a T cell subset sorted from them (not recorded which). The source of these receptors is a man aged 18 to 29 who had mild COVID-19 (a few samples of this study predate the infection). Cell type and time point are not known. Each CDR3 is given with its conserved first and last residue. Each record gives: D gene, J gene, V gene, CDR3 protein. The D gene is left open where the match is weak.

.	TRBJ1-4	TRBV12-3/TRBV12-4	CASNPAGVGEKLFF
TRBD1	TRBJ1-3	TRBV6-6	CASSYGTAGNTIYF
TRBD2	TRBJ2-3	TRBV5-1	CASSPSIAGFPDTQYF
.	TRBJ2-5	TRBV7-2	CASSYAPPDQYF
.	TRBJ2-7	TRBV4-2	CASSQEWSVDEQYF
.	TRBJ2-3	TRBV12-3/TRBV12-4	CASSFGRSITDTQYF
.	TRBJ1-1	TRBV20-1	CSARVVSLSGTEAFF
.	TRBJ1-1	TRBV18	CASSYLGPPNTEAFF
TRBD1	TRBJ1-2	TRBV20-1	CSASGGQGYGYTF
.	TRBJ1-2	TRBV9	CASSPAWGGDYGYTF
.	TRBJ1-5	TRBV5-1	CASTPNRRTSNQPQHF
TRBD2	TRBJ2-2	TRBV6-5	CASSRSGTSGTGELFF
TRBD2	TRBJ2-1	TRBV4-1	CASSQDWRGTQQFF
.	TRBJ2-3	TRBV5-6	CASRRRGADTQYF
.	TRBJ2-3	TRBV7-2	CASQSQSKGDTQYF
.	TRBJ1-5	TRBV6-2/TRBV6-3	CASARFLHQPQHF
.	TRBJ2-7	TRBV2	CASSEEGLGLGYEQYF
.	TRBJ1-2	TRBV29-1	CSVHRVRGGYTF
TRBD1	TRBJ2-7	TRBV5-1	CASSLSSGTGVYEQYF
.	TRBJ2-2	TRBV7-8	CASSTRRAGELFF
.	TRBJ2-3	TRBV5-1	CASSLVSGGQDTQYF
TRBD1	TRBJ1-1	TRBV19	CASSSPAAGGVSAEAFF
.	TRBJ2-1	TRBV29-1	CSVVLPGQSYNEQFF
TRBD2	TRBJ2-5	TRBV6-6	CASSYAAGGKETQYF
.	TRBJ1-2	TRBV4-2	CASSQRSEANYGYTF
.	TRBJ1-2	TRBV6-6	CASRNPGRDANYGYTF